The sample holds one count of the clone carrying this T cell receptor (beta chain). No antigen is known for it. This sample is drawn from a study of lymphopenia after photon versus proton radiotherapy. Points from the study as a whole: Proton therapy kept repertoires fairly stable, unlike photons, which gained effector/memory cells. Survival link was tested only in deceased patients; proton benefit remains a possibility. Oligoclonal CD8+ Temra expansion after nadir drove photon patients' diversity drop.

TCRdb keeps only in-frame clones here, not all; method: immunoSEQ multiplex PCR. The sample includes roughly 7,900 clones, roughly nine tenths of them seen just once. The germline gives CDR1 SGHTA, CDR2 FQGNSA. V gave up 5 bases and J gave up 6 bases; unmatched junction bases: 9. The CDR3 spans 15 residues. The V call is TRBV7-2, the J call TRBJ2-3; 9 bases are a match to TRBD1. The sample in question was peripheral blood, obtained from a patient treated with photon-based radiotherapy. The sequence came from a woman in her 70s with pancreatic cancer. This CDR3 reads CASSLNGQGRDTQYF. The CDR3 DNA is TGTGCCAGCAGCCTTAACGGACAGGGGAGGGATACGCAGTATTTT.